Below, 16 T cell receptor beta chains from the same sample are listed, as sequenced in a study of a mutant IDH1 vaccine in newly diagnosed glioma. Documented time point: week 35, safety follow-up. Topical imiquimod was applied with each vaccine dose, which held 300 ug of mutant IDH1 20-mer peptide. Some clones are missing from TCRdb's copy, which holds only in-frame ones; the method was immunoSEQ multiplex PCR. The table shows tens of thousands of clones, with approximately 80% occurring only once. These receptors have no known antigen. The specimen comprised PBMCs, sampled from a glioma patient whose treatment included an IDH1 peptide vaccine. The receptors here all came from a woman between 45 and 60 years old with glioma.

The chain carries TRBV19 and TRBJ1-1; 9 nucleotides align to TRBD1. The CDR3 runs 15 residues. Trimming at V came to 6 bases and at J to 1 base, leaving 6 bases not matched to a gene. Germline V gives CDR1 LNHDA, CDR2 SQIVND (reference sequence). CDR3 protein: CASRTGGSWNTEAFF. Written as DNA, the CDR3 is TGTGCCAGTAGAACAGGGGGCTCATGGAACACTGAAGCTTTCTTT. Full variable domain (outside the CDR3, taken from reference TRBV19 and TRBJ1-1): DGGITQSPKYLFRKEGQNVTLSCEQNLNHDAMYWYRQDPGQGLRLIYYSQIVNDFQKGDIAEGYSVSREKKESFPLTVTSAQKNPTAFYLCASRTGGSWNTEAFFGQGTRLTVV.

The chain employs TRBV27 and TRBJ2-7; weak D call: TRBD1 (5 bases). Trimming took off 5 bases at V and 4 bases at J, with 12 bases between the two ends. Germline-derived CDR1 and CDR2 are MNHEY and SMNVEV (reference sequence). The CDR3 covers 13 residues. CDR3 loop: CASSVRDSYEQYF. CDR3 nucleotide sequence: TGTGCCAGCAGTGTACGCGACAGTTACGAGCAGTACTTC.

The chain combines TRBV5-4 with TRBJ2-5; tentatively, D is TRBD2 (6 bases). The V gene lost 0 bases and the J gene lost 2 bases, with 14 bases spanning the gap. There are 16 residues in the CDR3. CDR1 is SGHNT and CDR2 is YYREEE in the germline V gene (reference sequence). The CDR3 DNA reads TGTGCCAGCAGCTTGGGACTAGACCGGGAGCAAGAGACCCAGTACTTC. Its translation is CASSLGLDREQETQYF.

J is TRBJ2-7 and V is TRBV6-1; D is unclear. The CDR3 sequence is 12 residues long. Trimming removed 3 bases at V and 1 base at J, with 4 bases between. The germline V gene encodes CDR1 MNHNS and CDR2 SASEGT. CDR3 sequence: CASSERSYEQYF. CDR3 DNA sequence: TGTGCCAGCAGTGAGCGGTCCTACGAGCAGTACTTC.

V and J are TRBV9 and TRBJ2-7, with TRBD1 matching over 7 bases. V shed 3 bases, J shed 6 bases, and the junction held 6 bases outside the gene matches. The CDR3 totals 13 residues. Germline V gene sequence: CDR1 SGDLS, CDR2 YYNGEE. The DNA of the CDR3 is TGTGCCAGCAGCGCCTCGACAGGGAGCGAGCAGTACTTC. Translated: CASSASTGSEQYF. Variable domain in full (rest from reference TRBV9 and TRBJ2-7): DSGVTQTPKHLITATGQRVTLRCSPRSGDLSVYWYQQSLDQGLQFLIQYYNGEERAKGNILERFSAQQFPDLHSELNLSSLELGDSALYFCASSASTGSEQYFGPGTRLTVT.

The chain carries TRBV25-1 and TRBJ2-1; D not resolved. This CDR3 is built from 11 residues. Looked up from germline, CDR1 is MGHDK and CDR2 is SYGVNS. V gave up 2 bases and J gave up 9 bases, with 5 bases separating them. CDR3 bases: TGTGCCAGCAGTGAAACGGGTGAGCAGTTCTTC. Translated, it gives CASSETGEQFF. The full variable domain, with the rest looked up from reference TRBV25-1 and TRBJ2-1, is EADIYQTPRYLVIGTGKKITLECSQTMGHDKMYWYQQDPGMELHLIHYSYGVNSTEKGDLSSESTVSRIRTEHFPLTLESARPSHTSQYLCASSETGEQFFGPGTRLTVL.

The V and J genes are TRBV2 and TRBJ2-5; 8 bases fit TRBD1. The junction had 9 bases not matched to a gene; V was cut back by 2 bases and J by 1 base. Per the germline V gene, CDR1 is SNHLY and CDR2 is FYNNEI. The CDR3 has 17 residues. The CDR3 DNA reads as TGTGCCAGCAGTGAAAGGGCAGGGGGCCTCTCCCAAGAGACCCAGTACTTC. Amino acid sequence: CASSERAGGLSQETQYF.

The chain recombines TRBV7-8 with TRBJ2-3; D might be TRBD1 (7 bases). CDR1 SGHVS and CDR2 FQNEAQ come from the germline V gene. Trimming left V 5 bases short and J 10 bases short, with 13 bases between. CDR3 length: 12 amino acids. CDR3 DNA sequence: TGTGCCAGCAGCCTCGACAGGGAGGCGCAGTATTTT. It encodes CASSLDREAQYF.

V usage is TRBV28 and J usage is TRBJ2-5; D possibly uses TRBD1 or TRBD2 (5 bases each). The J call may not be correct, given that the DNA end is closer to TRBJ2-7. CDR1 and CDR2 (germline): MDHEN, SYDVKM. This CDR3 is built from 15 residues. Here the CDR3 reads CASRPTGTASYEQYF. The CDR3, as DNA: TGTGCCAGCAGACCAACGGGGACGGCATCCTACGAGCAGTACTTC.

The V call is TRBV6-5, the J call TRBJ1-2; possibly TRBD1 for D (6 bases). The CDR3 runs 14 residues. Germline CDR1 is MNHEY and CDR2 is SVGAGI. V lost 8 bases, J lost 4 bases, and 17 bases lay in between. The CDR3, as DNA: TGTGCCAGCCAGCGAGGGGGTCGTGGCTATGGCTACACCTTC. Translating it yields CASQRGGRGYGYTF.

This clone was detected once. In DNA form, the CDR3 reads TGTGCCAGCAGTTTCCACCAGGGCCGGTATGGCTACACCTTC. Translated: CASSFHQGRYGYTF. V usage is TRBV6-5 and J usage is TRBJ1-2; TRBD1 is a possible D gene (5 bases). V was clipped by 4 bases and J by 5 bases, with 14 bases between them. The germline V gene encodes CDR1 MNHEY and CDR2 SVGAGI. The CDR3 is 14 residues long.

The CDR3 protein is CAITPSGDYNEQFF. The CDR3 DNA reads TGTGCCATCACTCCTAGCGGGGATTACAATGAGCAGTTCTTC. The chain combines TRBV10-3 with TRBJ2-1; 9 bases are shared with TRBD2. The CDR3 runs 14 residues. V shed 7 bases and J 4 bases; nucleotides not matched to a gene: 5. CDR1 and CDR2 from the germline V gene are ENHRY and SYGVKD.

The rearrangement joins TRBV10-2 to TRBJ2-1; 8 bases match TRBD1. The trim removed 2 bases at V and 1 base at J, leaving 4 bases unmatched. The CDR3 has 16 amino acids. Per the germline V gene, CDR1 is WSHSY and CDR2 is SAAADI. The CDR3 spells CASSEADRASYNEQFF. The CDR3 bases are TGCGCCAGCAGTGAGGCGGACAGGGCGTCCTACAATGAGCAGTTCTTC.

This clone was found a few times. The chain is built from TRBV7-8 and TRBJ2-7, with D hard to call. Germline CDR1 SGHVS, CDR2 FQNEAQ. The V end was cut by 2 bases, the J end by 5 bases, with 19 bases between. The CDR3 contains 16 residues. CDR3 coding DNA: TGTGCCAGCAGCTTATACGTATCTTCCCACGGCCACGAGCAGTACTTC. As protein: CASSLYVSSHGHEQYF.

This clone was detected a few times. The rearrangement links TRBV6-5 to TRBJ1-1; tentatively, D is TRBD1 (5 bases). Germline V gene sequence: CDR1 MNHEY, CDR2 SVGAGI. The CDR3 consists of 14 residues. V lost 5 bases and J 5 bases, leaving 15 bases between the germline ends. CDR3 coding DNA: TGTGCCAGCAGTATCCGCAGGGTCGGTACTGAAGCTTTCTTT. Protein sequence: CASSIRRVGTEAFF.

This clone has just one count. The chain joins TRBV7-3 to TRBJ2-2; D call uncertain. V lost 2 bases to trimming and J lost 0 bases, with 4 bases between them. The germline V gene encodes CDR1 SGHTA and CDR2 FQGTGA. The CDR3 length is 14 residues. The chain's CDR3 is CASSLQSNTGELFF. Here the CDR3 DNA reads TGTGCCAGCAGCTTACAGTCGAACACCGGGGAGCTGTTTTTT.